The rows below give T cell receptor beta chains drawn from one sample of a study of cytomegalovirus exposure and HLA in healthy donors. TCRdb's table, derived via immunoSEQ multiplex PCR, lists solely in-frame clones and lacks some. This table has more than 130,000 clones, roughly 76% appearing once. The sample comprised PBMCs. The receptors here all came from a man between 18 and 35 years old in good health and CMV-seronegative. Each CDR3 is given with its conserved first and last residue. A D gene is named only where the DNA matches it firmly. Where a row states a size, it is once, few, many or the class of an expanded clone; other rows omit it.

clone_size	v_call	cdr3_length	d_call	j_call	cdr3_nt	cdr3_aa
once	TRBV4-1	16	NA	TRBJ2-4	TGCGCCAGCAGCCAAGAGCCAGAGGGCTCCAAAAACATTCAGTACTTC	CASSQEPEGSKNIQYF
NA	TRBV7-9	14	NA	TRBJ1-1	TGTGCCAGCAGCGCTGGTAGGGGGAACACTGAAGCTTTCTTT	CASSAGRGNTEAFF
NA	TRBV9	13	NA	TRBJ1-1	TGTGCCAGCAGCTTCAGGGGCTCTCCTGAAGCTTTCTTT	CASSFRGSPEAFF
NA	TRBV6-5	15	TRBD2	TRBJ2-7	TGTGCCAGCAGTCCCGTAGCGGGGGCATCCTACGAGCAGTACTTC	CASSPVAGASYEQYF
NA	TRBV28	15	NA	TRBJ1-3	TGTGCCAGCAGTTCCCGAGGGAGCTCTGGAAACACCATATATTTT	CASSSRGSSGNTIYF
NA	TRBV30	15	TRBD2	TRBJ2-3	TGTGCCTGGAGTGTAGGCGGGGGGGCCGCAGATACGCAGTATTTT	CAWSVGGGAADTQYF
few	TRBV19	18	TRBD2	TRBJ2-7	TGTGCCAGTAGTATCTGGCCCCCGACTAGCCGATACTCCTACGAGCAGTACTTC	CASSIWPPTSRYSYEQYF
once	TRBV2	15	NA	TRBJ1-3	TGTGCCAGCAGTGAAGCGAGGGTCTCTGGAAACACCATATATTTT	CASSEARVSGNTIYF
NA	TRBV5-6	13	TRBD1	TRBJ1-2	TGTGCCAGCAGCTATTCGGACAGGGGGGGCTACACCTTC	CASSYSDRGGYTF
NA	TRBV5-1	19	NA	TRBJ2-2	TGCGCCAGCAGCTTGTACTCTCGTGGCCTAGACGGGTACACCGGGGAGCTGTTTTTT	CASSLYSRGLDGYTGELFF
NA	TRBV21-1	14	NA	TRBJ1-1	TGTGCCAGCAGCAAAGCCTGTTTCGAGGACAGGGCCTTTTTT	CASSKACFEDRAFF
once	TRBV9	16	NA	TRBJ1-4	TGTGCCAGCAGCGTAGGTGGCGGGGCCTGGAATGAAAAACTGTTTTTT	CASSVGGGAWNEKLFF
NA	TRBV25-1	16	NA	TRBJ2-7	TGTGCCAGCAGTGAAGGGATAGGGGCCGCTTTGAACGAGCAGTACTTC	CASSEGIGAALNEQYF
NA	TRBV5-4	19	TRBD1	TRBJ2-4	TGTGCCAGCAGCGTGGGGACAGGGGTTAGGCTAGATGGTAAAAACATTCAGTACTTC	CASSVGTGVRLDGKNIQYF
NA	TRBV7-2	12	TRBD1	TRBJ1-2	TGTGCCAGCAGCCCGACAGGGGTTGGCTACACCTTC	CASSPTGVGYTF
few	TRBV5-1	15	NA	TRBJ1-5	TGCGCCAGCAGCTTGGTCGCAGGGGCGAATCAGCCCCAGCATTTT	CASSLVAGANQPQHF
NA	TRBV19	14	NA	TRBJ2-5	TGTGCCAGTAGTACCCTCTCCTTGTCGGAGACCCAGTACTTC	CASSTLSLSETQYF